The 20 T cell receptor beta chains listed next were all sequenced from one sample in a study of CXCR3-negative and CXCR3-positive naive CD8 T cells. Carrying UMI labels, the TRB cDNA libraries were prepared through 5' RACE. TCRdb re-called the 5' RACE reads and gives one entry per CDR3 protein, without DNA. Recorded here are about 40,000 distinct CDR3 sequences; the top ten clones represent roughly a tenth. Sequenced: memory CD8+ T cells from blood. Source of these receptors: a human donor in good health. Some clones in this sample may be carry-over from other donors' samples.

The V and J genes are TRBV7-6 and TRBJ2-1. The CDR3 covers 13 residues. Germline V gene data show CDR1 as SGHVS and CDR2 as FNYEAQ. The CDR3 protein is CASRQEPYNEQFF.

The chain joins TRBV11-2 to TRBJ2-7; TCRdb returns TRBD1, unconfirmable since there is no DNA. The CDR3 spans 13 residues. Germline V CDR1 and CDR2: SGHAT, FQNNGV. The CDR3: CASSSGHYYEQYF.

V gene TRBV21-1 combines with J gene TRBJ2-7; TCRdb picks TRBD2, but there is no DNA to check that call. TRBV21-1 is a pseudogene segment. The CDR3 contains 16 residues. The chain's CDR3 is CASSRSRPRTRDEQYF.

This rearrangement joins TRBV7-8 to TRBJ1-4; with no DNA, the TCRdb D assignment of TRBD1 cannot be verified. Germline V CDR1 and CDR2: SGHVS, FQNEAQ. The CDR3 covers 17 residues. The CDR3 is CASSFLLMDRAREKLFF.

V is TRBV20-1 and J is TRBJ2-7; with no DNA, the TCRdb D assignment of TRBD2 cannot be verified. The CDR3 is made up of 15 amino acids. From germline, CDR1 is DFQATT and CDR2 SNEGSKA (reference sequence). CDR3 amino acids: CSARDLASGYYEQYF.

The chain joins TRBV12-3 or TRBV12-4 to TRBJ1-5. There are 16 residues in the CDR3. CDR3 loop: CASSPWTELSNQPQHF.

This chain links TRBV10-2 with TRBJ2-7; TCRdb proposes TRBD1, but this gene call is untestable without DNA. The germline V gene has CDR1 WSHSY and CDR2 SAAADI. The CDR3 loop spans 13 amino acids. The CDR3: CASSLDRFYEQYF.

The CDR3 is CSVEEVGSTEAFF. The chain recombines TRBV29-1 with TRBJ1-1. The CDR3 covers 13 residues. From germline, CDR1 is SQVTM and CDR2 ANQGSEA.

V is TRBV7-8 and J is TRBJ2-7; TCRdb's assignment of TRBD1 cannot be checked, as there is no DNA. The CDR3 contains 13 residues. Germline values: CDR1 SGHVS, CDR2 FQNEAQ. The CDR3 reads CASSSWTVYEQYF. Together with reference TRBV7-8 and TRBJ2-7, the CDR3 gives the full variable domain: GAGVSQSPRYKVAKRGQDVALRCDPISGHVSLFWYQQALGQGPEFLTYFQNEAQLDKSGLPSDRFFAERPEGSVSTLKIQRTQQEDSAVYLCASSSWTVYEQYFGPGTRLTVT.

Here the CDR3 reads CASSEQGTNTEAFF. This rearrangement joins TRBV18 to TRBJ1-1; the TRBD1 assignment by TCRdb is unverifiable without DNA. Germline V gene data show CDR1 as KGHSH and CDR2 as LQKENI. This CDR3 spans 14 amino acids. The full variable domain, its missing parts supplied by reference TRBV18 and TRBJ1-1, is NAGVMQNPRHLVRRRGQEARLRCSPMKGHSHVYWYRQLPEEGLKFMVYLQKENIIDESGMPKERFSAEFPKEGPSILRIQQVVRGDSAAYFCASSEQGTNTEAFFGQGTRLTVV.

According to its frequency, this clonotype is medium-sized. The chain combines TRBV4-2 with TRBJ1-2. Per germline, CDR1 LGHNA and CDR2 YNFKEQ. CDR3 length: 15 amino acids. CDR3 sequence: CASSQGGGGSYGYTF.

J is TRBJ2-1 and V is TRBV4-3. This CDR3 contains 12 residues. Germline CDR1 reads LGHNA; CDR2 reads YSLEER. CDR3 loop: CASSPRSDEQFF.

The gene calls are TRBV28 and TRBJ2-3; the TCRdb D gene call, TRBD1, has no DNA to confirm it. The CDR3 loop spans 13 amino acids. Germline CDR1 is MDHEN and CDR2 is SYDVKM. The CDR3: CASSPRTADTQYF.

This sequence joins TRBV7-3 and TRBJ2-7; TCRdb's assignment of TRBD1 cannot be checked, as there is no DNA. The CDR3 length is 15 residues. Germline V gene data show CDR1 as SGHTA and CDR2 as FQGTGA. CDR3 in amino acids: CASSPGRLGHYEQYF.

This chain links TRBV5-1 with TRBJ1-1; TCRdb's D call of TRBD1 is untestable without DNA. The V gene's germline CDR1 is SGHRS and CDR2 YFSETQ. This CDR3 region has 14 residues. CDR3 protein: CASSMDRAGTEAFF.

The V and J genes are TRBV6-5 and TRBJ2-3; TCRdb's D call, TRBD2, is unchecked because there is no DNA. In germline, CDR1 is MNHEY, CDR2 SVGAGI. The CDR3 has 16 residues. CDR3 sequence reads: CASSYRAAGGADTQYF.

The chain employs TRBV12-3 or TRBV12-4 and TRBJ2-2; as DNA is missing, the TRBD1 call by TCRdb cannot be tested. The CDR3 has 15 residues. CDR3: CASSSQGEVTGELFF.

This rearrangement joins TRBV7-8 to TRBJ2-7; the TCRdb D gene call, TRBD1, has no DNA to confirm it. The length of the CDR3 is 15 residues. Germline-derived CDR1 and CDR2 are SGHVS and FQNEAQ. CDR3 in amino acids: CASSVGTGTSYEQYF.

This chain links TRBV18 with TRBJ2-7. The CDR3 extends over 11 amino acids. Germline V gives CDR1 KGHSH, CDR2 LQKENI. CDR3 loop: CASSPAYEQYF.

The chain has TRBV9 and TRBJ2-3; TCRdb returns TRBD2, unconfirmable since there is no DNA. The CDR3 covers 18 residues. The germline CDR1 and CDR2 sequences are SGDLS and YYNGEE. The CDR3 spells CASAPSASGIWSTDTQYF.